The text below deals with one T cell receptor beta chain. Its specificity is not known. The data derive from a study of neoadjuvant anti-PD-1 for oral cavity cancer. Study as a whole: Nivolumab at 3 mg/kg was mostly given biweekly, three to four doses, pre-surgery. Patients without progression got a fourth dose around day 43. Study conclusions and caveats: Higher pretreatment blood Treg/Th17 ratios correlated with higher pretreatment blood and lower post-treatment tumor TCRbeta clonality.

These newly diagnosed stage II-IVA oral cavity squamous cell carcinoma patients had no prior systemic or radiation treatment. Some clones are missing from TCRdb's copy, which holds only in-frame ones; the method was immunoSEQ multiplex PCR. The sample has 84,000 or so clones, approximately 84% seen once. Germline CDR1 reads WSHSY; CDR2 reads SAAADI. CDR3 length: 12 amino acids. V shed 6 bases and J shed 2 bases, with 7 bases lying between them. This specimen was PBMCs, taken before nivolumab (anti-PD-1) treatment. This TCR came from a person aged 35-79 years with oral cavity squamous cell carcinoma. The V and J genes are TRBV10-2 and TRBJ1-1; perhaps TRBD1 as D (5 bases). CDR3 amino acids: CASSQGNTEAFF. In DNA, the CDR3 is TGCGCCAGCAGCCAGGGAAACACTGAAGCTTTCTTT.